The 10 T cell receptor beta chains given below trace back to one sample, sequenced in a study of cytomegalovirus exposure and HLA in healthy donors. A multiplex PCR was run with 60 Vbeta primers and 13 Jbeta primers. TCRdb keeps only in-frame clones here, not all; method: immunoSEQ multiplex PCR. The sample has roughly 200,000 clones; around three quarters are singletons. Material: PBMCs. Receptors were obtained from a man aged 30 to 45 in good health and CMV-seronegative.

This clone was detected once. The V call is TRBV11-3, the J call TRBJ2-2, with D perhaps TRBD1 (6 bases). Trimming removed 1 base at V and 2 bases at J, with 11 bases between. CDR3 length: 16 amino acids. Germline assignment: CDR1 SGHNT and CDR2 YENEEA. CDR3 in amino acids: CASSLGGTLNTGELFF. Here the CDR3 DNA reads TGTGCCAGCAGCTTAGGTGGGACACTAAACACCGGGGAGCTGTTTTTT.

The chain uses TRBV5-1 and TRBJ1-1; 9 bases line up with TRBD1. The length of the CDR3 is 14 residues. V lost 2 bases to trimming and J lost 7 bases; unmatched junction nucleotides: 6. Germline V gives CDR1 SGHRS, CDR2 YFSETQ. This CDR3 reads CASSFLGQGLEAFF. The CDR3 DNA follows: TGCGCCAGCAGCTTTTTGGGACAGGGACTTGAAGCTTTCTTT.

A remark on this clone: Other DNA sequences in the sample encode the same CDR3. The chain couples TRBV29-1 to TRBJ2-7; TRBD2 agrees at 8 bases. The V gene's germline CDR1 is SQVTM and CDR2 ANQGSEA. V lost 5 bases to trimming and J lost 2 bases; unmatched junction nucleotides: 2. The CDR3 is made up of 12 amino acids. CDR3 protein: CSVSGGAYEQYF. In nucleotides, the CDR3 is TGCAGCGTTTCCGGGGGGGCCTACGAGCAGTACTTC.

The rearrangement joins TRBV14 to TRBJ1-2; D is undetermined. Trimming shortened V by 0 bases and J by 4 bases, and 9 bases separated the two germline ends. The V gene's germline CDR1 is SGHDN and CDR2 FVKESK. The CDR3 consists of 14 residues. CDR3 in amino acids: CASSQEVRIYGYTF. In nucleotides, the CDR3 is TGTGCCAGCAGCCAAGAGGTGCGGATCTATGGCTACACCTTC.

This clone has only one observation. The chain couples TRBV7-9 to TRBJ2-3; 8 nucleotides line up with TRBD1. The CDR3 contains 14 residues. Germline V CDR1 and CDR2: SEHNR, FQNEAQ (reference sequence). V lost 5 bases, J lost 9 bases, and 10 bases stayed unmatched. The DNA of the CDR3 is TGTGCCAGCAGCCCGGCGAGGACAGGGCCCACGCAGTATTTT. Protein product: CASSPARTGPTQYF. Combining the CDR3 with reference TRBV7-9 and TRBJ2-3 gives the whole variable domain DTGVSQNPRHKITKRGQNVTFRCDPISEHNRLYWYRQTLGQGPEFLTYFQNEAQLEKSRLLSDRFSAERPKGSFSTLEIQRTEQGDSAMYLCASSPARTGPTQYFGPGTRLTVL.

The chain uses TRBV5-1 and TRBJ2-1; TRBD1 matches 7 bases. Germline V gene lookup returns CDR1 SGHRS and CDR2 YFSETQ. V gave up 0 bases and J gave up 6 bases; unmatched junction bases: 3. The CDR3 loop spans 14 amino acids. CDR3 bases: TGCGCCAGCAGCTTGGGACAGGGTACCAATGAGCAGTTCTTC. Its translation: CASSLGQGTNEQFF.

V is TRBV5-4 and J is TRBJ2-3; 9 bases map to TRBD2. The CDR3 loop spans 16 amino acids. In germline, CDR1 is SGHNT, CDR2 YYREEE (reference sequence). V lost 0 bases, J lost 9 bases, and 11 bases stayed unmatched. In nucleotides, the CDR3 is TGTGCCAGCAGCTTGGCCGTAGCGGGAGATTCGGGGACGCAGTATTTT. Its protein product is CASSLAVAGDSGTQYF.

The V gene is TRBV5-1, the J gene TRBJ2-1; 7 nucleotides agree with TRBD1. The CDR3 loop spans 15 amino acids. Per germline, CDR1 SGHRS and CDR2 YFSETQ. V was clipped by 0 bases and J by 8 bases; unmatched bases: 8. Here the CDR3 DNA reads TGCGCCAGCAGCTTGGAGGGGGCCAGGGAAGATGAGCAGTTCTTC. Translating gives CASSLEGAREDEQFF.

V gene TRBV28 combines with J gene TRBJ1-5, with 9 bases identical to TRBD1. The CDR3 has 15 residues. Germline-derived CDR1 and CDR2 are MDHEN and SYDVKM. V shed 1 base, J shed 6 bases, and the junction held 4 bases outside the gene matches. In DNA, the CDR3 is TGTGCCAGCAGTTTATCGACAGGGGGAAGTCAGCCCCAGCATTTT. It is translated as CASSLSTGGSQPQHF.

The chain links TRBV6-4 to TRBJ1-4; D remains unclear. The CDR3 covers 15 residues. The germline V gene encodes CDR1 MRHNA and CDR2 SNTAGT. Trimming removed 0 bases at V and 0 bases at J, with 5 bases between. The chain's CDR3 is CASSDSTATNEKLFF. The DNA for the CDR3 is TGTGCCAGCAGTGACTCAACGGCAACTAATGAAAAACTGTTTTTT.